The 23 T cell receptor beta chains below were found in one sample sequenced in a study of regulatory T cells in long-lasting Graves disease. Investigators prepared the TCR beta libraries by applying iRepertoire HTBI primers and Arm-PCR of CDR3 regions. A single record per CDR3 protein comes from TCRdb applying MiXCR to the multiplex PCR reads. The sample yields hundreds of thousands of distinct CDR3 sequences, more than 15% seen once. The time point was: newly diagnosed GD, antithyroid drugs for less than 3 months. There was RNA extracted from PBMCs, and the TCR library was made from it. The sample was also linked to a second study, of T cells in Graves' hyperthyroidism and ophthalmopathy.

Sequenced material: peripheral blood mononuclear cells (PBMCs), taken at new diagnosis, from a patient treated with antithyroid drugs. These receptors all come from a woman aged 40 to 65 with Graves disease.

This clonotype was counted at least ten times. The rearrangement uses TRBV6-5 and TRBJ2-5; no clear D. The germline CDR1 and CDR2 sequences are MNHEY and SVGAGI. This CDR3 is built from 16 residues. Trimming shortened V by 0 bases and J by 2 bases, and 13 bases separated the two germline ends. CDR3 bases: TGTGCCAGCAGTTACTCTAAAACCGGACGTCAAGAGACCCAGTACTTC. Translating it yields CASSYSKTGRQETQYF.

The V and J genes are TRBV19 and TRBJ1-2; D ambiguous. From germline, CDR1 is LNHDA and CDR2 SQIVND (reference sequence). The CDR3 spans 14 residues. Trimming pared 10 bases from V and 1 base from J, leaving 16 bases between. The CDR3 coding sequence is TGTGCCACCCGGACTGCTCCCTATAACTATGGCTACACCTTC. Amino acids: CATRTAPYNYGYTF. Looking up the rest from reference TRBV19 and TRBJ1-2 gives the full variable domain: DGGITQSPKYLFRKEGQNVTLSCEQNLNHDAMYWYRQDPGQGLRLIYYSQIVNDFQKGDIAEGYSVSREKKESFPLTVTSAQKNPTAFYLCATRTAPYNYGYTFGSGTRLTVV.

This clonotype has ten or more counts. The gene calls are TRBV11-2 and TRBJ2-7; weak D call: TRBD1 (5 bases). V dropped 5 bases and J dropped 6 bases, with 14 bases sitting between them. This CDR3 has 13 residues. Germline loops: CDR1 SGHAT, CDR2 FQNNGV. This chain's CDR3 is CASSPRARGEQYF. The CDR3 region has the DNA TGTGCCAGCAGCCCCCGCGCAAGGGGCGAGCAGTACTTC. Complete variable domain (other parts from reference TRBV11-2 and TRBJ2-7): EAGVAQSPRYKIIEKRQSVAFWCNPISGHATLYWYQQILGQGPKLLIQFQNNGVVDDSQLPKDRFSAERLKGVDSTLKIQPAKLEDSAVYLCASSPRARGEQYFGPGTRLTVT.

This clonotype was counted ten times or more. The V and J genes are TRBV10-3 and TRBJ2-2, with 7 bases matching TRBD1. The V and J ends lost 6 bases and 1 base, in that order; junction bases with no gene match: 2. This CDR3 is built from 14 residues. Germline-derived CDR1 and CDR2 are ENHRY and SYGVKD. CDR3 in amino acids: CAIRGTENTGELFF. CDR3 DNA: TGTGCCATCAGGGGGACAGAGAACACCGGGGAGCTGTTTTTT.

With regard to this clonotype: This probably arose from a read error, given a far larger clone one base away. The rearrangement links TRBV27 to TRBJ2-3; 8 bases are shared with TRBD1. The V segment lost 8 bases and the J segment 2 bases; nucleotides outside the gene matches: 3. Germline CDR1 and CDR2: MNHEY and SMNVEV (reference sequence). This CDR3 comprises 13 residues. CDR3 residues: CASPDRVTDTQYF. The CDR3 DNA sequence: TGTGCCAGCCCGGACAGGGTCACAGATACGCAGTATTTT.

This clonotype appeared many times. The chain uses TRBV7-8 and TRBJ1-1, with 7 bases aligning to TRBD1. Germline V gene lookup returns CDR1 SGHVS and CDR2 FQNEAQ. The CDR3 covers 16 residues. J lost 0 bases, V lost 2 bases, and 6 bases had no gene match. CDR3 residues: CASSLLGTVMNTEAFF. The CDR3 DNA reads as TGTGCCAGCAGCTTATTGGGGACAGTTATGAACACTGAAGCTTTCTTT.

The CDR3 bases are TGCAGTGCACCCGCCGGGGCTGGCTACACCTTC. Translated, it gives CSAPAGAGYTF. The rearrangement links TRBV20-1 to TRBJ1-2, with D perhaps TRBD1 (5 bases). Germline CDR1 is DFQATT and CDR2 is SNEGSKA (reference sequence). The CDR3 consists of 11 residues. Trimming shortened V by 6 bases and J by 7 bases, and 12 bases separated the two germline ends.

This clonotype has ten or more counts. The chain recombines TRBV6-1 with TRBJ2-1; 7 bases are shared with TRBD1. Per the germline V gene, CDR1 is MNHNS and CDR2 is SASEGT. The V and J ends lost 6 bases and 6 bases, in that order; junction bases with no gene match: 5. CDR3 length: 13 residues. For the CDR3, the DNA is TGTGCCAGCAGAGCAGGGACAGTCAATGAGCAGTTCTTC. It specifies CASRAGTVNEQFF.

The gene calls are TRBV5-1 and TRBJ1-1; no clear D gene. V lost 4 bases and J 3 bases, leaving 10 bases between the germline ends. Looked up from germline, CDR1 is SGHRS and CDR2 is YFSETQ. The CDR3 runs 13 residues. The CDR3: CASSQAADTEAFF. CDR3 nucleotides: TGCGCCAGCAGCCAGGCCGCCGACACTGAAGCTTTCTTT.

This clonotype occurred many times. The rearrangement joins TRBV2 to TRBJ2-7; TRBD1 matches at 8 bases. CDR1 and CDR2 from the germline V gene are SNHLY and FYNNEI. Losses at the gene ends were 8 bases for V and 3 bases for J; bases not matched to a gene: 6. The CDR3 is made up of 13 amino acids. CDR3 amino acids: CASGRTGIYEQYF. The CDR3 nucleotides read TGTGCCAGCGGAAGGACAGGGATCTACGAGCAGTACTTC.

The chain carries TRBV28 and TRBJ1-6; D unclear. The V gene lost 4 bases and the J gene lost 7 bases, with 8 bases spanning the gap. This CDR3 has 13 residues. CDR1 is MDHEN and CDR2 is SYDVKM in the germline V gene. The CDR3 here is CASSSQPNSPLHF. As DNA, the CDR3 is TGTGCCAGCAGTTCTCAACCCAATTCACCCCTCCACTTT.

The V call is TRBV27, the J call TRBJ2-1; D is uncertain. The V end lost 2 bases, the J end lost 9 bases, and 26 bases lay between the germline ends. Germline V gives CDR1 MNHEY, CDR2 SMNVEV (reference sequence). The CDR3 extends over 18 amino acids. The CDR3 nucleotides are TGTGCCAGCAGTTTACACCGAAAGCCAGGATCGTATTATGGTGAGCAGTTCTTC. It encodes CASSLHRKPGSYYGEQFF.

V is TRBV19 and J is TRBJ2-2; D perhaps matches TRBD1 (6 bases). Germline V CDR1 and CDR2: LNHDA, SQIVND (reference sequence). The CDR3 is 13 residues long. Between the trimmed V and J ends, which lost 3 bases and 6 bases, there was a span of 8 bases. The CDR3 DNA is TGTGCCAGTAGTATTCAGGGGCCCGGGGAGCTGTTTTTT. The encoded protein is CASSIQGPGELFF.

This clonotype was observed at least ten times. The genes are TRBV28 and TRBJ1-1; D is uncertain. In germline, CDR1 is MDHEN, CDR2 SYDVKM. Trimming pared 1 base from V and 1 base from J, leaving 10 bases between. The CDR3 sequence is 15 residues long. CDR3 region: CASSLYEGRNTEAFF. The DNA for the CDR3 is TGTGCCAGCAGTTTATACGAGGGTAGGAACACTGAAGCTTTCTTT.

The genes are TRBV9 and TRBJ2-2, with D perhaps TRBD1 (5 bases). With 2 bases removed from V and 7 bases from J, the gap between germline ends came to 21 bases. Germline V CDR1 and CDR2: SGDLS, YYNGEE. This CDR3 comprises 17 residues. DNA for the CDR3: TGTGCCAGCAGCGTTGGCAGGGTGAAGCGTTTCGGCGGGGAGCTGTTTTTT. As protein: CASSVGRVKRFGGELFF. The variable domain in full, completed from reference TRBV9 and TRBJ2-2, reads DSGVTQTPKHLITATGQRVTLRCSPRSGDLSVYWYQQSLDQGLQFLIQYYNGEERAKGNILERFSAQQFPDLHSELNLSSLELGDSALYFCASSVGRVKRFGGELFFGEGSRLTVL.

V and J are TRBV5-1 and TRBJ1-2; 10 bases align to TRBD1. CDR1 is SGHRS, CDR2 YFSETQ, per germline. The CDR3 extends over 14 amino acids. V was pared by 1 base and J by 6 bases, with 3 bases of the junction left unmatched. Here the CDR3 reads CASSLTGTGDGYTF. DNA of the CDR3: TGCGCCAGCAGCTTGACCGGGACAGGGGATGGCTACACCTTC. Based on the CDR3 plus reference TRBV5-1 and TRBJ1-2, the full variable domain is KAGVTQTPRYLIKTRGQQVTLSCSPISGHRSVSWYQQTPGQGLQFLFEYFSETQRNKGNFPGRFSGRQFSNSRSEMNVSTLELGDSALYLCASSLTGTGDGYTFGSGTRLTVV.

This clonotype was counted ten times or more. This chain connects TRBV18 to TRBJ2-4; D is unclear. CDR3 size: 15 residues. Germline V gene sequence: CDR1 KGHSH, CDR2 LQKENI. Trimming took 2 bases from V and 0 from J, leaving 8 bases between them. In DNA, the CDR3 is TGTGCCAGCTCACCAGACGGATTAGCCAAAAACATTCAGTACTTC. Encoded protein: CASSPDGLAKNIQYF.

This clonotype has a count of ten or more. The chain carries TRBV20-1 and TRBJ1-6, with TRBD1 matching over 8 bases. The V gene end was trimmed by 0 bases and the J gene end by 7 bases; junction bases not matched to a gene: 8. In germline, CDR1 is DFQATT, CDR2 SNEGSKA (reference sequence). CDR3 length: 16 amino acids. The CDR3 DNA reads TGCAGTGCTAGAGATCTCCAGGGGGCGGGAAATTCACCCCTCCACTTT. Protein: CSARDLQGAGNSPLHF.

Concerning this clonotype itself: A much larger clone differs by one base, so this may be a read error. The chain is built from TRBV3-1 and TRBJ1-1, with 7 positions matching TRBD1. Per the germline V gene, CDR1 is LGHDT and CDR2 is YNNKEL (reference sequence). The CDR3 is 13 residues long. The V segment lost 1 base and the J segment 13 bases; nucleotides outside the gene matches: 9. CDR3 amino acids: CASSQGKGALDFF. For the CDR3, the DNA is TGTGCCAGCAGCCAAGGTAAGGGGGCACTGGATTTCTTT.

This clonotype was observed at least ten times. This chain joins TRBV2 and TRBJ1-2; 7 bases align to TRBD1. The CDR3 length is 12 residues. Germline V gene lookup returns CDR1 SNHLY and CDR2 FYNNEI. The J segment lost 13 bases and the V segment lost 6 bases, leaving 11 bases of the junction unmatched. DNA for the CDR3: TGTGCCAGCAGGGGGGTCCAACAGGGGTTCACCTTC. This encodes CASRGVQQGFTF.

This clonotype showed up many times. The chain links TRBV28 to TRBJ2-7; 10 bases line up with TRBD2. V shed 7 bases and J 3 bases; nucleotides not matched to a gene: 6. The CDR3 runs 14 residues. Germline V gene lookup returns CDR1 MDHEN and CDR2 SYDVKM. The CDR3 DNA reads as TGTGCCAGCACTACCGGGACTAGCGTCTACGAGCAGTACTTC. It encodes CASTTGTSVYEQYF. Together with reference TRBV28 and TRBJ2-7, the CDR3 gives the full variable domain: DVKVTQSSRYLVKRTGEKVFLECVQDMDHENMFWYRQDPGLGLRLIYFSYDVKMKEKGDIPEGYSVSREKKERFSLILESASTNQTSMYLCASTTGTSVYEQYFGPGTRLTVT.

The table lists this clonotype with a few counts. The V and J genes are TRBV30 and TRBJ2-7; TRBD2 is a possible D gene (5 bases). With 5 bases removed from V and 3 bases from J, the gap between germline ends came to 11 bases. The CDR3 is 12 amino acids. Germline loops: CDR1 GTSNPN, CDR2 SVGIG (reference sequence). CDR3 amino acids: CAWRFGVYEQYF. The CDR3 bases are TGTGCCTGGCGTTTCGGGGTCTACGAGCAGTACTTC.

At least ten counts were recorded for this clonotype. The CDR3 region is CSARGQGFETQYF. CDR3 DNA sequence: TGCAGTGCTAGAGGACAGGGTTTCGAGACCCAGTACTTC. The chain couples TRBV20-1 to TRBJ2-5; 7 nucleotides match TRBD1. V trimming: 1 base; J trimming: 5 bases; junction bases outside the gene matches: 4. The CDR3 has 13 residues. CDR1 is DFQATT, CDR2 SNEGSKA, per germline (reference sequence).